The clone carrying this T cell receptor (beta chain) appeared once. In the PCR, 60 Vbeta and 13 Jbeta primers were used. Assay used: immunoSEQ multiplex PCR; TCRdb lists only in-frame clones, some missing. The table records about 140,000 clones, 65% to 90% of them present only once. These data come from a study of cytomegalovirus exposure and HLA in healthy donors. V was cut by 7 bases and J by 1 base, with 5 bases left in between. The CDR3 is 11 residues long. Germline V gene data show CDR1 as SQVTM and CDR2 as ANQGSEA. The TCR sequence derives from a female donor in good health and CMV-seronegative. Specimen: PBMCs. The genes are TRBV29-1 and TRBJ1-3; D is unresolved. This chain's CDR3 is CSAVSGNTIYF. As DNA, the CDR3 is TGCAGCGCCGTTTCTGGAAACACCATATATTTT.